This record covers a single T cell receptor (beta chain). The antigen remains undetermined. Germline-derived CDR1 and CDR2 are MNHNS and SASEGT. This CDR3 region has 16 residues. Trimming pared 7 bases from V and 1 base from J, leaving 18 bases between. This entry comes from a study of metastatic and nonmetastatic thyroid tumors. Overall study context: Across peripheral blood and tumor or nodule tissue samples taken from malignant and benign thyroid patients, the repertoires were compared with one another. Study conclusions and caveats: Patients with malignant thyroid tumors reportedly had significantly higher TCR beta diversity than those with benign nodules, in blood and tumor.

Per the study methods: Clinicopathological groups supplied CDR3 differences that were used to build a distant-metastasis classifier for papillary thyroid cancer. TCRdb reanalyzed the PCR reads via MiXCR. TCRdb, not the authors, supplied the V and J calls. The data show some 40,000 clones, roughly a sixth seen once. Each patient came to thyroid surgery without any prior treatment (of any kind). Sequenced: blood. This sequence originates from a female donor with papillary thyroid cancer or a benign thyroid nodule (not recorded which). Some clones in this sample may be carry-over from other donors' samples. The chain uses TRBV6-1 and TRBJ2-3; D possibly corresponds to TRBD2 (5 bases). CDR3 loop: CASIPTGNGGTDTQYF. CDR3 in DNA: TGTGCCAGCATACCTACGGGGAACGGAGGCACAGATACGCAGTATTTT.